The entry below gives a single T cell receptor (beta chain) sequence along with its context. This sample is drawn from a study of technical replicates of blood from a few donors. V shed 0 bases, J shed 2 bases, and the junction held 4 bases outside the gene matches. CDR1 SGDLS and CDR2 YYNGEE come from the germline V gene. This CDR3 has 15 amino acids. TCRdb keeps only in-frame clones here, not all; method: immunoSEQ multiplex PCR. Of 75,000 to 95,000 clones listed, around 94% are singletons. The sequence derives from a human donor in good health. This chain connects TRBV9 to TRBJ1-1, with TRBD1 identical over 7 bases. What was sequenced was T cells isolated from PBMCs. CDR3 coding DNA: TGTGCCAGCAGCGTAGTCGGACAGGTTAACACTGAAGCTTTCTTT. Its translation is CASSVVGQVNTEAFF.